The 26 T cell receptor beta chains below were found in one sample sequenced in a study of technical replicates of blood from four donors. Measured with immunoSEQ multiplex PCR; TCRdb has only the in-frame clones, and not every one. The table shows roughly 82,000 clones, with around 90% occurring only once. What was sequenced was T cells isolated from PBMCs. The receptors originated from a human donor in good health.

V gene TRBV5-1 combines with J gene TRBJ2-5; a weak D match, TRBD1 (6 bases). Germline V gene sequence: CDR1 SGHRS, CDR2 YFSETQ. Trimming removed 4 bases from V and 5 bases from J, with 24 bases in between. This CDR3 comprises 17 residues. Written as DNA, the CDR3 is TGCGCCAGCAGCGGATACTCGACAGGCCTCTTAGGGGAGACCCAGTACTTC. Translated, it gives CASSGYSTGLLGETQYF.

The chain recombines TRBV11-2 with TRBJ2-1, with 9 bases identical to TRBD2. Germline CDR1 is SGHAT and CDR2 is FQNNGV. V gave up 6 bases and J gave up 8 bases; unmatched junction bases: 8. CDR3 length equals 14 residues. The CDR3: CASRSLAGRYEQFF. CDR3 in DNA: TGTGCCAGCAGGTCGCTAGCGGGACGGTATGAGCAGTTCTTC.

This chain joins TRBV19 and TRBJ1-4, with D possibly being TRBD1 (6 bases). Trimming took 4 bases from V and 6 from J, leaving 15 bases between them. Germline lookup yields CDR1 LNHDA and CDR2 SQIVND (reference sequence). The CDR3 runs 15 residues. CDR3 sequence reads: CASSTPGAGDEKLFF. DNA for the CDR3: TGTGCCAGTAGTACCCCAGGGGCTGGGGATGAAAAACTGTTTTTT.

The table lists this clone with a count of one. The chain uses TRBV11-2 and TRBJ2-7, with 10 positions matching TRBD2. Trimming cost V 3 bases and J 1 base; bases outside gene matches: 6. Germline-derived CDR1 and CDR2 are SGHAT and FQNNGV. This CDR3 is built from 16 residues. CDR3 bases: TGTGCCAGCAGCTTGATCCCTAGCGGGAGTTCCTACGAGCAGTACTTC. Translated, it gives CASSLIPSGSSYEQYF.

This sequence joins TRBV5-1 and TRBJ2-5; a possible D gene is TRBD1 (6 bases). Trimming took off 2 bases at V and 1 base at J, with 9 bases between the two ends. The length of the CDR3 is 14 residues. Germline assignment: CDR1 SGHRS and CDR2 YFSETQ. CDR3 in amino acids: CASSLNRAQETQYF. In DNA form, the CDR3 reads TGCGCCAGCAGCTTAAACAGGGCCCAAGAGACCCAGTACTTC.

The V gene is TRBV28, the J gene TRBJ2-5; D might be TRBD1 (5 bases). This CDR3 has 13 amino acids. Trimming shortened V by 5 bases and J by 3 bases, and 10 bases separated the two germline ends. Germline assignment: CDR1 MDHEN and CDR2 SYDVKM. Written as DNA, the CDR3 is TGTGCCAGCAGTGACAGCGCTGAAGAGACCCAGTACTTC. It yields the protein CASSDSAEETQYF.

This clone appeared a few times. The chain has TRBV4-1 and TRBJ2-1, with 9 positions matching TRBD2. Germline loops: CDR1 MGHRA, CDR2 YSYEKL. This CDR3 has 16 amino acids. The J segment lost 4 bases and the V segment lost 4 bases, leaving 8 bases of the junction unmatched. Here the CDR3 reads CASSPNVAGGYNEQFF. CDR3 coding DNA: TGCGCCAGCAGCCCGAATGTGGCGGGAGGGTACAATGAGCAGTTCTTC.

The chain employs TRBV19 and TRBJ1-3; the D is unclear. This CDR3 contains 14 residues. Germline V gene data show CDR1 as LNHDA and CDR2 as SQIVND (reference sequence). Trimming shortened V by 4 bases and J by 0 bases, and 7 bases separated the two germline ends. The CDR3 nucleotides read TGTGCCAGTAGTACACTGAGCTCTGGAAACACCATATATTTT. Its translation: CASSTLSSGNTIYF.

The chain joins TRBV11-3 to TRBJ1-2, with no clear D. Looked up from germline, CDR1 is SGHNT and CDR2 is YENEEA. The CDR3 spans 14 residues. Trimming stripped 5 bases from V and 0 bases from J, with 10 bases between. The CDR3 coding sequence is TGTGCCAGCAGCCCGGCCGGGGCTAACTATGGCTACACCTTC. Translated: CASSPAGANYGYTF.

J is TRBJ2-1 and V is TRBV19, with TRBD2 matching over 10 bases. From germline, CDR1 is LNHDA and CDR2 SQIVND (reference sequence). The CDR3 runs 16 residues. With 3 bases clipped from V and 2 bases from J, the junction kept 4 bases outside the gene matches. CDR3 protein: CASSISSGSPYNEQFF. The DNA of the CDR3 is TGTGCCAGTAGTATTTCTAGCGGGAGTCCCTACAATGAGCAGTTCTTC.

The chain couples TRBV28 to TRBJ1-5; D is uncertain. CDR3 length: 14 amino acids. Germline V gene sequence: CDR1 MDHEN, CDR2 SYDVKM. The ends were cut back, 5 bases at V and 8 bases at J, with 16 bases in the middle. CDR3 protein: CASSTRVSLKPQHF. Here the CDR3 DNA reads TGTGCCAGCAGTACCCGGGTTTCATTGAAGCCCCAGCATTTT.

The chain joins TRBV9 to TRBJ1-1; D is ambiguous. Trimming left V 0 bases short and J 1 base short, with 7 bases between. The germline V gene has CDR1 SGDLS and CDR2 YYNGEE. CDR3 size: 14 residues. The CDR3 DNA follows: TGTGCCAGCAGCGTAGATGGCAGGAACACTGAAGCTTTCTTT. Amino acids: CASSVDGRNTEAFF. The full variable domain, in which reference TRBV9 and TRBJ1-1 provide the parts outside the CDR3, is DSGVTQTPKHLITATGQRVTLRCSPRSGDLSVYWYQQSLDQGLQFLIQYYNGEERAKGNILERFSAQQFPDLHSELNLSSLELGDSALYFCASSVDGRNTEAFFGQGTRLTVV.

This chain joins TRBV7-9 and TRBJ2-5; 11 positions agree with TRBD2. The trim removed 7 bases at V and 1 base at J, leaving 8 bases unmatched. Germline CDR1 SEHNR, CDR2 FQNEAQ (reference sequence). CDR3 size: 16 residues. The CDR3 DNA reads TGTGCCAGCAAACTTAGTGGGACTAGCGGCCAAGAGACCCAGTACTTC. Residues: CASKLSGTSGQETQYF.

V is TRBV11-3 and J is TRBJ1-6; D gene ambiguous. Germline V gene sequence: CDR1 SGHNT, CDR2 YENEEA. The CDR3 runs to 14 residues. Trimming removed 8 bases from V and 7 bases from J, with 15 bases in between. The CDR3 coding sequence is TGTGCCAGCTCCTCTCGGGGAACGAATTCACCCCTCCACTTT. It yields the protein CASSSRGTNSPLHF.

V and J are TRBV6-4 and TRBJ2-1; unclear D gene. This CDR3 is 15 amino acids long. CDR1 is MRHNA, CDR2 SNTAGT, per germline. The V and J ends lost 4 bases and 8 bases respectively, with 18 bases between them. The CDR3 bases are TGTGCCAGCAGTGTCTCGGGCCTCCCCTGGTATGAGCAGTTCTTC. Encoded protein: CASSVSGLPWYEQFF.

The chain carries TRBV28 and TRBJ1-3, with D unclear. V gave up 2 bases and J gave up 0 bases, with 11 bases separating them. Germline loops: CDR1 MDHEN, CDR2 SYDVKM. The CDR3 extends over 16 amino acids. Here the CDR3 reads CASSLRTVSSGNTIYF. For the CDR3, the DNA is TGTGCCAGCAGTTTACGTACAGTTAGCTCTGGAAACACCATATATTTT.

For the CDR3, the DNA is TGCGCCAGCAGCGAAATTCGGGGTCTCCAAGAGACCCAGTACTTC. Its translation: CASSEIRGLQETQYF. The V gene is TRBV10-2, the J gene TRBJ2-5; TRBD2 might be the D (5 bases). Per germline, CDR1 WSHSY and CDR2 SAAADI. Trimming shortened V by 6 bases and J by 1 base, and 15 bases separated the two germline ends. The length of the CDR3 is 15 residues.

CDR3 in DNA: TGTGCCAGCAGCTTAGGGCCGACAGGGATCTACGAGCAGTACTTC. It translates to CASSLGPTGIYEQYF. The chain joins TRBV5-6 to TRBJ2-7; 7 bases align to TRBD1. Trimming at V came to 2 bases and at J to 3 bases, leaving 8 bases not matched to a gene. Germline V gene lookup returns CDR1 SGHDT and CDR2 YYEEEE. The CDR3 sequence is 15 residues long.

The chain recombines TRBV6-6 with TRBJ2-1; the match to TRBD1 covers 10 bases. This CDR3 comprises 15 residues. V gave up 2 bases and J gave up 7 bases; unmatched junction bases: 5. In germline, CDR1 is MNHNY, CDR2 SVGAGI (reference sequence). The DNA for the CDR3 is TGTGCCAGCAGTTACGCTGGGACAGGGGCAAATGAGCAGTTCTTC. Its protein is CASSYAGTGANEQFF.

This clone was recorded only once. The chain employs TRBV7-9 and TRBJ2-4, with D maybe TRBD2 (5 bases). The V and J ends lost 5 bases and 11 bases respectively, with 10 bases between them. This CDR3 spans 11 amino acids. Germline loops: CDR1 SEHNR, CDR2 FQNEAQ (reference sequence). This CDR3 reads CASSDSELQYF. The CDR3, as DNA: TGTGCCAGCAGCGATAGCGAACTTCAGTACTTC.

The chain has TRBV27 and TRBJ2-3; 8 bases align to TRBD2. The germline V gene has CDR1 MNHEY and CDR2 SMNVEV (reference sequence). The CDR3 is 15 amino acids. Unmatched junction bases numbered 7, after V lost 5 bases and J lost 3 bases. CDR3 residues: CASSVAGYVTDTQYF. CDR3 in DNA: TGTGCCAGCAGTGTAGCGGGGTATGTAACAGATACGCAGTATTTT.

The CDR3: CASSPDRDQPQHF. CDR3 nucleotides: TGTGCCAGCAGCCCCGACAGGGATCAGCCCCAGCATTTT. The J gene is TRBJ1-5, the V gene TRBV5-4; TRBD1 matches 7 bases. CDR3 length equals 13 residues. Germline V gene data show CDR1 as SGHNT and CDR2 as YYREEE (reference sequence). The V segment lost 4 bases and the J segment 5 bases; nucleotides outside the gene matches: 3. The entire variable domain, with the rest obtained from reference TRBV5-4 and TRBJ1-5, is as follows: ETGVTQSPTHLIKTRGQQVTLRCSSQSGHNTVSWYQQALGQGPQFIFQYYREEENGRGNFPPRFSGLQFPNYSSELNVNALELDDSALYLCASSPDRDQPQHFGDGTRLSIL.

The chain joins TRBV5-1 to TRBJ1-1, with 8 bases that match TRBD1. The J segment lost 0 bases and the V segment lost 0 bases, leaving 4 bases of the junction unmatched. The CDR3 contains 16 residues. Germline CDR1 and CDR2: SGHRS and YFSETQ. The CDR3 protein is CASSLGTGSMNTEAFF. The CDR3 region has the DNA TGCGCCAGCAGCTTGGGGACAGGGTCCATGAACACTGAAGCTTTCTTT. The variable domain in full, completed from reference TRBV5-1 and TRBJ1-1, reads KAGVTQTPRYLIKTRGQQVTLSCSPISGHRSVSWYQQTPGQGLQFLFEYFSETQRNKGNFPGRFSGRQFSNSRSEMNVSTLELGDSALYLCASSLGTGSMNTEAFFGQGTRLTVV.

The chain couples TRBV7-8 to TRBJ2-3; D might be TRBD2 (6 bases). Trimming pared 7 bases from V and 2 bases from J, leaving 16 bases between. Germline V lookup: CDR1 SGHVS, CDR2 FQNEAQ. This CDR3 has 15 amino acids. CDR3 in amino acids: CASTLRRGATDTQYF. As DNA, the CDR3 is TGTGCCAGCACCCTAAGGCGGGGAGCCACAGATACGCAGTATTTT.

The chain carries TRBV28 and TRBJ2-7, with TRBD1 matching over 8 bases. The CDR3 has 15 amino acids. Germline CDR1 and CDR2: MDHEN and SYDVKM. After removal of 4 bases from V and 4 bases from J, the junction contained 9 bases not matched to a gene. The CDR3 here is CASSSAGTGAYEQYF. CDR3 nucleotide sequence: TGTGCCAGCAGTTCCGCCGGGACAGGTGCTTACGAGCAGTACTTC. Full variable domain (remainder filled in from reference TRBV28 and TRBJ2-7): DVKVTQSSRYLVKRTGEKVFLECVQDMDHENMFWYRQDPGLGLRLIYFSYDVKMKEKGDIPEGYSVSREKKERFSLILESASTNQTSMYLCASSSAGTGAYEQYFGPGTRLTVT.

The chain joins TRBV4-1 to TRBJ2-1; D unresolved. The CDR3 has 14 residues. Germline loops: CDR1 MGHRA, CDR2 YSYEKL. The V gene lost 3 bases and the J gene lost 8 bases, with 14 bases spanning the gap. The CDR3 DNA reads TGCGCCAGCAGCCAGGTAGATAGAGGCGATGAGCAGTTCTTC. Translation gives CASSQVDRGDEQFF.